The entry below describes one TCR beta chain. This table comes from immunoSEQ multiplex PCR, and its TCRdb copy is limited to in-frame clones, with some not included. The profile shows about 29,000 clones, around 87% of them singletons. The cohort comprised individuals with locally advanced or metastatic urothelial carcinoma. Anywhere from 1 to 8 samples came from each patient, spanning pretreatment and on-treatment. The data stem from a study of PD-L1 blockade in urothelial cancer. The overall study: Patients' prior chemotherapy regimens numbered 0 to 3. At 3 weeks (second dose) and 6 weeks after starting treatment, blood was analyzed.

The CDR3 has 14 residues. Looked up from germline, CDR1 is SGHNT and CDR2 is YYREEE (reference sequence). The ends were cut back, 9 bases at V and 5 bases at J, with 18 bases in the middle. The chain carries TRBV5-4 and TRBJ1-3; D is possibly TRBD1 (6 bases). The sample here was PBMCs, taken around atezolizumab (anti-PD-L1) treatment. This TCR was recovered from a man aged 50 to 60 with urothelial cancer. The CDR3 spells CAIGQGQLRNTIYF. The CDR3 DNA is TGTGCCATTGGGCAGGGGCAGCTGAGAAACACCATATATTTT.